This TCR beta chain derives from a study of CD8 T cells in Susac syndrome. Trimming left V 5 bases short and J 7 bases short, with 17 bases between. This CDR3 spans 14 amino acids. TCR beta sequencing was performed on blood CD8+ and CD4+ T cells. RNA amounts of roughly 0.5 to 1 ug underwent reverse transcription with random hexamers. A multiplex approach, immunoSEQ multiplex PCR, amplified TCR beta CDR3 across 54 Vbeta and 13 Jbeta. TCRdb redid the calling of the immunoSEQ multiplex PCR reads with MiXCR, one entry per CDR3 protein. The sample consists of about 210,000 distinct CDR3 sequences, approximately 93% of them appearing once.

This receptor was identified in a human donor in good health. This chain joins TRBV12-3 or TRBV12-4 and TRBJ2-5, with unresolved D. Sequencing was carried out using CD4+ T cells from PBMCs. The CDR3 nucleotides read TGTGCCAGCAGTCCCTCCCAGACCCTCGGGACCCAGTACTTC. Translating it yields CASSPSQTLGTQYF.